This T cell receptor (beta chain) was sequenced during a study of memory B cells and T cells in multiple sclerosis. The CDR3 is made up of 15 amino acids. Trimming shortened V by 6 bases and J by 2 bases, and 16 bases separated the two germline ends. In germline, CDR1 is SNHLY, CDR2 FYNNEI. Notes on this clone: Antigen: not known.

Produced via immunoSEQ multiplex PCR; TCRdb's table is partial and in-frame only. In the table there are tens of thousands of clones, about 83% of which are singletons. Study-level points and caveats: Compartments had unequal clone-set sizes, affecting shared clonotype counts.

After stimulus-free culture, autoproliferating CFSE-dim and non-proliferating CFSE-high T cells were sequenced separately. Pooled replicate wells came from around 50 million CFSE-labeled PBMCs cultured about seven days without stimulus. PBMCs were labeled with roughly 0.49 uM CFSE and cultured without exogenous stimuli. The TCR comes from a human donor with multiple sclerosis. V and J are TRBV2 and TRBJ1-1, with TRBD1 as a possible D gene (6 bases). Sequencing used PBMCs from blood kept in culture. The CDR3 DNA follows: TGTGCCAGCAGAGAACGGAGGGGGGGAAACACTGAAGCTTTCTTT. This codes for CASRERRGGNTEAFF.